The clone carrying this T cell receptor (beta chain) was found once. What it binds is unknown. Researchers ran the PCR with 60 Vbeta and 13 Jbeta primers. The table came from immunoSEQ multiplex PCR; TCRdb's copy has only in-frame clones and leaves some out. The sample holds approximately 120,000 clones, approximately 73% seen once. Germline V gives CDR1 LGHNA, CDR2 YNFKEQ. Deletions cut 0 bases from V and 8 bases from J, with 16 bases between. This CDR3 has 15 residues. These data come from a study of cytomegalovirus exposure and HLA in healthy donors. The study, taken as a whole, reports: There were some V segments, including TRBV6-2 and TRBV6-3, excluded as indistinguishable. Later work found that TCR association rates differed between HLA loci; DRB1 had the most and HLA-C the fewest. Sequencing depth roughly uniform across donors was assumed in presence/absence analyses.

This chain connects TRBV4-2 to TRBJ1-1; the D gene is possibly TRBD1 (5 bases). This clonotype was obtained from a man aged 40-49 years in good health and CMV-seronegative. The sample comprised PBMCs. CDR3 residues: CASSQDPTGYREAFF. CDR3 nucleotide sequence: TGTGCCAGCAGCCAAGATCCTACAGGTTACCGCGAAGCTTTCTTT.